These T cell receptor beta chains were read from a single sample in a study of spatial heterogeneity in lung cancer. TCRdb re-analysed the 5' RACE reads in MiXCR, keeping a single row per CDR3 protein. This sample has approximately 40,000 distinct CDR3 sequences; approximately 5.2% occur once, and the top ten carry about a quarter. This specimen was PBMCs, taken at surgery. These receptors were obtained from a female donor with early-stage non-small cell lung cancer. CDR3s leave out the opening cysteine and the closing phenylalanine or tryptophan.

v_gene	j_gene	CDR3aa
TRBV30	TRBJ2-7	AWRGQGRTYEQY
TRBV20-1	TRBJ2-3	SARWVDTQY
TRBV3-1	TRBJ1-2	ASSGQIYGYT
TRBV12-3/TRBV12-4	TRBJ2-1	ASSLYRGSYNEQF
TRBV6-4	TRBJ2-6	ASSPGTAGANVLT
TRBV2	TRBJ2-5	ASSELRKGGETQY
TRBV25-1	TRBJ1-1	ASSEGYRDSKAF
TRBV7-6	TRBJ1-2	ASSSWTGNAGYT
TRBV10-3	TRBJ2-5	ATLGQGAGETQY
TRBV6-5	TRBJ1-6	ASSSSYNSPLH
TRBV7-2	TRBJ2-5	ASSRDRQETQY